A selection of T cell receptor beta chains follows, all from one sample in a study of technical replicates of blood from several donors. Produced via immunoSEQ multiplex PCR; TCRdb's table is partial and in-frame only. Seen here are about 54,000 clones, 94% observed once, and the top ten hold about 0.22%. The sequenced sample was T cells isolated from PBMCs. The receptor set was obtained from a human donor in good health. Each CDR3 is given with its conserved first and last residue. D genes are given only for firm matches.

D,V,J,CDR3
TRBD2,TRBV18,TRBJ2-7,CASSETLAGVDEQYF
NA,TRBV5-1,TRBJ2-1,CASSLALASYNEQFF
NA,TRBV11-3,TRBJ2-7,CASSLFGSNYEQYF
NA,TRBV14,TRBJ2-7,CASSHGQFSYEQYF
NA,TRBV20-1,TRBJ2-3,CSATSTDTQYF
TRBD1,TRBV7-9,TRBJ1-1,CASSSTGTGGFHQRAEAFF
NA,TRBV15,TRBJ2-7,CATSRVAPYEQYF
NA,TRBV14,TRBJ2-7,CASSQARNYEQYF
NA,TRBV28,TRBJ2-5,CASSARVETQYF
NA,TRBV28,TRBJ2-7,CASSFDGKEYF
TRBD1,TRBV7-9,TRBJ1-6,CASSHTRTGTGWTLHF
TRBD1,TRBV11-3,TRBJ2-7,CASGQGISYEQYF
TRBD1,TRBV6-5,TRBJ1-5,CASSRTTGAIQPQHF
TRBD2,TRBV5-4,TRBJ2-3,CASSLRAGGTDTQYF
NA,TRBV7-9,TRBJ2-7,CASSSPRGGAGQDEQYF
TRBD1,TRBV28,TRBJ1-1,CASRGTEGNTEAFF
NA,TRBV11-2,TRBJ1-2,CASSPQSGGRRYYGYTF
NA,TRBV5-6,TRBJ2-2,CASSLEGGGTGELFF
NA,TRBV5-1,TRBJ2-3,CASSLTRTTSTDTQYF
TRBD1,TRBV6-5,TRBJ1-5,CASSHRGVNQPQHF